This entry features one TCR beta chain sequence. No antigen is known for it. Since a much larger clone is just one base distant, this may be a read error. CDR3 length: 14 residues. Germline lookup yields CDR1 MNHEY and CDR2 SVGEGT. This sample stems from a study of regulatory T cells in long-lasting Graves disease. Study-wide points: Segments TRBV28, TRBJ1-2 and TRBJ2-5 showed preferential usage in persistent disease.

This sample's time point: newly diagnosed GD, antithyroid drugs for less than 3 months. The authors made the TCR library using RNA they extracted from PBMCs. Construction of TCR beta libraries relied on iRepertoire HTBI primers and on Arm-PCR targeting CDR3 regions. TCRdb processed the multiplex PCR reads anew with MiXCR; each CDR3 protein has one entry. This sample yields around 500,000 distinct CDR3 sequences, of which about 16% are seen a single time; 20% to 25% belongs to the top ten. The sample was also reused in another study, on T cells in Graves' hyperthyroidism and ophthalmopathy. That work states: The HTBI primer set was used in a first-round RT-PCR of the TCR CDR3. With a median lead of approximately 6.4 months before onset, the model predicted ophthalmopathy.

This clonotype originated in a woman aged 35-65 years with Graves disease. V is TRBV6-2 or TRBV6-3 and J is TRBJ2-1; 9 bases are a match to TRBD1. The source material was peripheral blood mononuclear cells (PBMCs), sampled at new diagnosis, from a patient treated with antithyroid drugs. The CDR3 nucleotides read TGTGCCGGCAGTCGGGACAGGGTCTCGGATGAGCAGTTCTTC. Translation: CAGSRDRVSDEQFF.